Listed below are T cell receptor beta chains from one sample, sequenced in a study of T cell changes during pregnancy in multiple sclerosis. TCRdb keeps only in-frame clones here, not all; method: immunoSEQ multiplex PCR. The sample lists about 47,000 clones; around 93% were seen once. This material consisted of peripheral blood, taken after pregnancy. The receptors stem from a female donor with multiple sclerosis, enrolled in a pregnancy study. Both conserved end residues are part of each CDR3. Fields, in order: V gene, D gene, J gene, clone size, CDR3 DNA, CDR3 protein. A D gene is named only where the DNA matches it firmly. Clone size appears in some rows only: once, few, many, or a class for an expanded clone.

>TRBV6-4|-|TRBJ2-3|-
TGTGCCAGCAGTGACTCGGAGGGAGGCAGCACAGATACGCAGTATTTT
CASSDSEGGSTDTQYF
>TRBV5-1|-|TRBJ2-1|-
TGCGCCAGCAGCTTCGAGCCGGTAAATGAGCAGTTCTTC
CASSFEPVNEQFF
>TRBV6-5|TRBD1|TRBJ1-2|-
TGTGCCAGCAGTTACTCGCCGGACAGGGGGCGAGGCTACACCTTC
CASSYSPDRGRGYTF
>TRBV14|-|TRBJ1-2|-
TGTGCCAGCAGCCAGTACAGGAGCGCACATTATGGCTACACCTTC
CASSQYRSAHYGYTF
>TRBV19|-|TRBJ1-2|few
TGTGCCAGTAGTATGAGTTTAGACTATGGCTACACCTTC
CASSMSLDYGYTF
>TRBV5-4|-|TRBJ1-1|once
TGTGCCAGCAGCCGGGGGGGGAACACTGAAGCTTTCTTT
CASSRGGNTEAFF
>TRBV11-1|TRBD2|TRBJ2-7|-
TGTGCCAGCAGCGCCGGGGGGGCCCACGAGCAGTACTTC
CASSAGGAHEQYF
>TRBV27|TRBD1|TRBJ1-6|-
TGTGCCAGCAGTTTATGGGGACAGGGGGCTCCCGGGGCCTCCTATAATTCACCCCTCCACTTT
CASSLWGQGAPGASYNSPLHF
>TRBV6-1|-|TRBJ2-5|-
TGTGCCAGCCGAGCAGGGTACTCAGAGACCCAGTACTTC
CASRAGYSETQYF
>TRBV19|-|TRBJ1-2|once
TGTGCCAGTAGTATCCCCCTGGGGCAGAACTATGGCTACACCTTC
CASSIPLGQNYGYTF
>TRBV12-5|-|TRBJ1-1|-
TGTGCTAGTGGTTTGGTAAAGGGACTAGGGACTGAAGCTTTCTTT
CASGLVKGLGTEAFF
>TRBV6-5|TRBD1|TRBJ1-4|-
TGTGCCAGCAGTCGACAGGGGGCCAGGGAAAAACTGTTTTTT
CASSRQGAREKLFF
>TRBV21-1|-|TRBJ1-3|-
TGTGCCAGCAGCCCGCGTAGGGGACAGAACGAAAACTCTGGAAACACCATATATTTT
CASSPRRGQNENSGNTIYF
>TRBV7-2|-|TRBJ1-2|-
TGTGCCAGCAGCTTAGGCCCACTGAGGGATGACGGCTACACCTTC
CASSLGPLRDDGYTF
>TRBV13|-|TRBJ2-4|-
TGTGCCAGCAGGAGGACAGCCTCCAAAAACATTCAGTACTTC
CASRRTASKNIQYF